What follows are 3 T cell receptor beta chains derived from one specimen sequenced in a study of identical twins. A single record per CDR3 protein comes from TCRdb applying MiXCR to the 5' RACE reads. The sample lists some 500,000 distinct CDR3 sequences, roughly 9.9% occurring once. Another study also made use of these data, one on yellow fever vaccine responses in identical twins.

Sequenced input: PBMCs. These receptor sequences come from a woman under 30 in good health.

The chain couples TRBV4-3 to TRBJ2-7; 9 bases line up with TRBD2. Trimming took 0 bases from V and 4 from J; bases not matched to a gene: 7. The CDR3 runs to 16 residues. Germline loops: CDR1 LGHNA, CDR2 YSLEER. The CDR3 DNA reads TGCGCCAGCAGCCAAGATAAAGCTAGCGGGGTTTACGAGCAGTACTTC. Translation gives CASSQDKASGVYEQYF.

Only a few counts were recorded for this clonotype. The chain recombines TRBV25-1 with TRBJ2-7; D is possibly TRBD2 (6 bases). Trimming removed 3 bases from V and 3 bases from J, with 9 bases in between. Germline-derived CDR1 and CDR2 are MGHDK and SYGVNS. The CDR3 spans 13 residues. The CDR3 DNA sequence: TGTGCCAGCAGTGATGAGCGGGTCTACGAGCAGTACTTC. Translating gives CASSDERVYEQYF.

This clonotype was recorded at least ten times. The chain employs TRBV4-3 and TRBJ2-1; 9 bases line up with TRBD2. The CDR3 runs to 15 residues. Germline V gene sequence: CDR1 LGHNA, CDR2 YSLEER. The ends lost 2 bases at V and 7 bases at J; junction bases unmatched: 6. CDR3 nucleotide sequence: TGCGCCAGCAGCCAATTAGCGGGAGTTTTTAATGAGCAGTTCTTC. It translates to CASSQLAGVFNEQFF.